Each of the 15 T cell receptor beta chains below was sequenced from the same sample in a study of T cells in Graves' hyperthyroidism and ophthalmopathy. RNA transcripts gave rise to amplified TCR beta CDR3 regions. The TCR CDR3 was amplified in a first-round RT-PCR using the HTBI primer set. TCRdb re-called the multiplex PCR reads through MiXCR, storing one row per CDR3 protein. The repertoire has fewer than 850,000 distinct CDR3 sequences, 17% of them found once; the top ten carry around 15%. The specimen sequenced was blood. The receptor source for this set is a man between 45 and 60 years old with Graves' hyperthyroidism.

This clonotype appeared once. The chain employs TRBV28 and TRBJ2-4; D is uncertain. Trimming took 3 bases from V and 0 from J, leaving 9 bases between them. This CDR3 region has 15 residues. Germline CDR1 MDHEN, CDR2 SYDVKM. Here the CDR3 reads CASSFHLGAKNIQYF. For the CDR3, the DNA is TGTGCCAGCAGTTTCCACTTGGGAGCCAAAAACATTCAGTACTTC.

This clonotype came up many times. The chain couples TRBV3-1 to TRBJ2-3; 7 bases align to TRBD2. V was clipped by 0 bases and J by 0 bases; unmatched bases: 6. The CDR3 runs 17 residues. CDR1 is LGHDT and CDR2 is YNNKEL in the germline V gene (reference sequence). Here the CDR3 reads CASSQERGSGSTDTQYF. In DNA form, the CDR3 reads TGTGCCAGCAGCCAAGAGAGAGGTAGCGGGAGCACAGATACGCAGTATTTT.

At least ten counts were recorded for this clonotype. The rearrangement uses TRBV6-5 and TRBJ2-1; D perhaps matches TRBD2 (6 bases). Deletions cut 0 bases from V and 3 bases from J, with 12 bases between. CDR3 length: 16 amino acids. Germline V lookup: CDR1 MNHEY, CDR2 SVGAGI. CDR3 loop: CASSYSWRASYNEQFF. DNA of the CDR3: TGTGCCAGCAGTTACTCCTGGAGGGCCAGCTACAATGAGCAGTTCTTC.

This clonotype appeared a single time. The V and J genes are TRBV4-3 and TRBJ1-6; no reliable D call. Between the trimmed V and J ends, which lost 0 bases and 9 bases, there was a span of 15 bases. CDR3 length equals 16 residues. CDR1 is LGHNA and CDR2 is YSLEER in the germline V gene. The CDR3 DNA reads TGCGCCAGCAGCCAAGATCAAGGCAGGTGGGGTTCACCCCTCCACTTT. Protein product: CASSQDQGRWGSPLHF.

The chain combines TRBV2 with TRBJ2-7; perhaps TRBD2 as D (7 bases). The V gene lost 6 bases and the J gene lost 6 bases, with 18 bases spanning the gap. The CDR3 is made up of 14 amino acids. Germline values: CDR1 SNHLY, CDR2 FYNNEI. In DNA form, the CDR3 reads TGTGCCAGCAGCCTCGCAGGGGAGGGAGGCGAGCAGTACTTC. Its protein product is CASSLAGEGGEQYF.

This clonotype was seen ten or more times. This chain links TRBV2 with TRBJ2-3; D is uncertain. This CDR3 spans 14 amino acids. Trimming took off 2 bases at V and 0 bases at J, with 6 bases between the two ends. Germline V gives CDR1 SNHLY, CDR2 FYNNEI. The CDR3 nucleotides read TGTGCCAGCAGTGAACTAGTCAGCACAGATACGCAGTATTTT. This translates into CASSELVSTDTQYF. Looking up the rest from reference TRBV2 and TRBJ2-3 gives the full variable domain: EPEVTQTPSHQVTQMGQEVILRCVPISNHLYFYWYRQILGQKVEFLVSFYNNEISEKSEIFDDQFSVERPDGSNFTLKIRSTKLEDSAMYFCASSELVSTDTQYFGPGTRLTVL.

The chain combines TRBV13 with TRBJ2-7, with D maybe TRBD1 (7 bases). Germline CDR1 and CDR2: PRHDT and FYEKMQ (reference sequence). With 5 bases removed from V and 2 bases from J, the gap between germline ends came to 10 bases. The CDR3 sequence is 13 residues long. DNA of the CDR3: TGTGCCAGCAGCCGGAGGGGGCCCTACGAGCAGTACTTC. This sequence encodes CASSRRGPYEQYF. Filled out from reference TRBV13 and TRBJ2-7, the complete variable domain reads AAGVIQSPRHLIKEKRETATLKCYPIPRHDTVYWYQQGPGQDPQFLISFYEKMQSDKGSIPDRFSAQQFSDYHSELNMSSLELGDSALYFCASSRRGPYEQYFGPGTRLTVT.

The chain employs TRBV18 and TRBJ1-1, with D uncertain. CDR1 and CDR2 (germline): KGHSH, LQKENI. The CDR3 extends over 13 amino acids. Trimming took 4 bases from V and 2 from J, leaving 8 bases between them. The CDR3: CASSRAVNTEAFF. The DNA of the CDR3 is TGTGCCAGCTCACGGGCAGTAAACACTGAAGCTTTCTTT.

This clonotype was observed many times. The V and J genes are TRBV3-1 and TRBJ1-1; TRBD1 is a possible D gene (6 bases). V dropped 4 bases and J dropped 6 bases, with 15 bases sitting between them. The germline V gene has CDR1 LGHDT and CDR2 YNNKEL (reference sequence). This CDR3 has 14 amino acids. The CDR3 DNA follows: TGTGCCAGCAGCCCAGCGGTACAGGGCTCTGAAGCTTTCTTT. Its protein product is CASSPAVQGSEAFF.

This clonotype was counted at least ten times. J is TRBJ1-5 and V is TRBV28; 7 nucleotides line up with TRBD1. This CDR3 comprises 16 residues. The ends lost 5 bases at V and 7 bases at J; junction bases unmatched: 14. Germline CDR1 MDHEN, CDR2 SYDVKM. The CDR3 DNA reads as TGTGCCAGCAGTGACAGGGTCGGGGGCCTTGGGCAGCCCCAGCATTTT. This encodes CASSDRVGGLGQPQHF.

This chain uses TRBV30 with TRBJ2-3, with a possible D match to TRBD2 (6 bases). The V gene's germline CDR1 is GTSNPN and CDR2 SVGIG (reference sequence). V was pared by 6 bases and J by 1 base, with 17 bases between. There are 15 residues in the CDR3. The DNA for the CDR3 is TGTGCCTGCTCCCCGATGGTAGCGGGCACAGATACGCAGTATTTT. Encoded protein: CACSPMVAGTDTQYF. The whole variable domain, filled in from reference TRBV30 and TRBJ2-3, reads SQTIHQWPATLVQPVGSPLSLECTVEGTSNPNLYWYRQAAGRGLQLLFYSVGIGQISSEVPQNLSASRPQDRQFILSSKKLLLSDSGFYLCACSPMVAGTDTQYFGPGTRLTVL.

This clonotype was detected ten times or more. The chain recombines TRBV28 with TRBJ2-1, with 8 bases lining up with TRBD2. J lost 4 bases, V lost 4 bases, and 9 bases had no gene match. The CDR3 loop spans 16 amino acids. Germline V gives CDR1 MDHEN, CDR2 SYDVKM. In DNA form, the CDR3 reads TGTGCCAGCAGTTCCTTGACCGGGAGGGGGTACAATGAGCAGTTCTTC. This encodes CASSSLTGRGYNEQFF.

In regard to this clonotype: This clone may be a read error of a much larger clone one base away. The J gene is TRBJ2-4, the V gene TRBV5-1; D is tentatively TRBD1 or TRBD2 (6 bases each). Germline CDR1 and CDR2: SGHRS and YFSETQ. This CDR3 is 17 amino acids long. The CDR3 loop is CASSHNTGILAKNIQHF. CDR3 nucleotide sequence: TGCGCCAGCAGCCATAACACAGGGATACTAGCCAAAAACATTCAGCACTTC.

This clonotype was seen only a few times. This CDR3 is CSAITLRTDLYNYGYTF. The CDR3, as DNA: TGCAGTGCTATAACGTTAAGGACAGACCTTTATAACTATGGCTACACCTTC. This sequence joins TRBV20-1 and TRBJ1-2; TRBD1 is a possible D gene (6 bases). Per the germline V gene, CDR1 is DFQATT and CDR2 is SNEGSKA (reference sequence). Trimming stripped 4 bases from V and 1 base from J, with 22 bases between. This CDR3 has 17 residues.

This clonotype was seen ten or more times. This chain links TRBV30 with TRBJ2-7, with D perhaps TRBD1 (5 bases). CDR3 size: 14 residues. The V end was cut by 2 bases, the J end by 0 bases, with 11 bases between. The germline V gene has CDR1 GTSNPN and CDR2 SVGIG (reference sequence). Written as DNA, the CDR3 is TGTGCCTGGAGTTCTCAGGGAAGCTCCTACGAGCAGTACTTC. The encoded protein is CAWSSQGSSYEQYF.